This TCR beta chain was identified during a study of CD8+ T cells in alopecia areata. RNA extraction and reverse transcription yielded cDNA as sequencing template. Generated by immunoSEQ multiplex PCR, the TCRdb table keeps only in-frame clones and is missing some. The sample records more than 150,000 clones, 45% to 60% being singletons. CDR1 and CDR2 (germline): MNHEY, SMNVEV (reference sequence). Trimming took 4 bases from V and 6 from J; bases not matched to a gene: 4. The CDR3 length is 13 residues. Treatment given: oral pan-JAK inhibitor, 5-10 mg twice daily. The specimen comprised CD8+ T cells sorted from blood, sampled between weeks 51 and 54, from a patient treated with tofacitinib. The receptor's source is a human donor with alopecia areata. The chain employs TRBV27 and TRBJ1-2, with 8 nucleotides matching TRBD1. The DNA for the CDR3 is TGTGCCAGCAGTTCCACAGGGGGAAATGGCTACACCTTC. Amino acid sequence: CASSSTGGNGYTF.